The T cell receptor beta chain described here comes from a study of vaccination effects on CD4 cells after COVID-19. Study summary: Antigen-specific CD4+ T cells were expanded with viral peptide pools in the ViraFEST assay before sequencing. Researchers reported culturing 2 million to 2.5 million PBMC in each well, adding 8 to 10 IU/ml IL-2 and about 9.5 ug/ml peptides.

As concerns this clone: The target antigen is unknown.

The V end lost 2 bases, the J end lost 0 bases, and 9 bases lay between the germline ends. Germline values: CDR1 SGDLS, CDR2 YYNGEE. The CDR3 totals 15 residues. Culture lasted around eleven days before CD4+ T cell isolation. No vaccinee had earlier SARS-CoV-2 infection, and nucleocapsid antibodies were negative. Half-medium changes using IL-2 medium occurred on days 3 and 7. Sequenced by immunoSEQ multiplex PCR; TCRdb stores in-frame clones only, minus some. This table holds tens of thousands of clones, roughly 80% found once. The source of this sequence is a human donor who received a COVID-19 vaccine. The specimen comprised CD4+ T cells from PBMCs cultured without peptide, sampled before COVID-19 vaccination. V is TRBV9 and J is TRBJ1-3; no definite D call. The chain's CDR3 is CASSVRPDSGNTIYF. The CDR3 DNA sequence: TGTGCCAGCAGCGTTCGTCCAGACTCTGGAAACACCATATATTTT. Variable domain in full (rest from reference TRBV9 and TRBJ1-3): DSGVTQTPKHLITATGQRVTLRCSPRSGDLSVYWYQQSLDQGLQFLIQYYNGEERAKGNILERFSAQQFPDLHSELNLSSLELGDSALYFCASSVRPDSGNTIYFGEGSWLTVV.